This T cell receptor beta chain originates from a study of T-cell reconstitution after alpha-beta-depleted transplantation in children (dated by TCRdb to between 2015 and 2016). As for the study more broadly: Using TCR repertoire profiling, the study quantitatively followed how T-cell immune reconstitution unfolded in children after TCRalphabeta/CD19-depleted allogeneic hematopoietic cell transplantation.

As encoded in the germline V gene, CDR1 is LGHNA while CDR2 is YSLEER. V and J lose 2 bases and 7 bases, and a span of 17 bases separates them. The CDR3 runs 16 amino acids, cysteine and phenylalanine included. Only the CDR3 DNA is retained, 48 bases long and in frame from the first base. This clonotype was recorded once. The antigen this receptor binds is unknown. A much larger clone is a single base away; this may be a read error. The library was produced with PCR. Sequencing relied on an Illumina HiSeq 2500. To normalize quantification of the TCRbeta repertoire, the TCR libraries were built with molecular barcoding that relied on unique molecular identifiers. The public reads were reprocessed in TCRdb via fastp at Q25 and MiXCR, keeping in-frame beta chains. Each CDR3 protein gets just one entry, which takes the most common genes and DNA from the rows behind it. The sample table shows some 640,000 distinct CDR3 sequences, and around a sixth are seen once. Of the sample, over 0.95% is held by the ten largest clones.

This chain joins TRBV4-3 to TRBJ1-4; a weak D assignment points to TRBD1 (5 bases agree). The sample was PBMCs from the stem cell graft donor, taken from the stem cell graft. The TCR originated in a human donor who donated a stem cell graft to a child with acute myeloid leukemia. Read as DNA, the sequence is TGCGCCAGCAGCCAAAGTGCCGGGGCAAGAGGTGAAAAACTGTTTTTT. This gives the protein CASSQSAGARGEKLFF.